This T cell receptor (beta chain) was sequenced during a study of CD8+CD57+ T cells in acquired aplastic anemia (dated by TCRdb to between 2018 and 2020). Describing the broader study: DNA extracted from sorted CD4+ and CD8+ cells had a mean of approximately 3.4 ug, with a range of about 0.19 to 30 ug. CD8+CD57+ expansion was defined as a frequency above the mean frequency observed in healthy subjects.

There are many counts of this clonotype. Its antigen is unknown. The input lacks base qualities; no much larger clone sits a single base away. Patients chosen for sequencing had shown expansion of CD8+CD57+ cells by flow cytometry. Every patient had a diagnosis of severe acquired aplastic anemia based on International Study of Aplastic Anemia and Agranulocytosis and Camitta criteria. At the time blood was sampled, none of the patients had received any therapy. In the study, sorted CD4+ and CD8+ blood T cells from patients with severe aplastic anemia and from healthy subjects underwent deep sequencing of TCR repertoires. In the USA, patient enrollment took place under clinicaltrials.gov protocols 00001620, 01623167, 00001397, 00071045, 00081523 and 00961064. Ficoll-Paque density gradient centrifugation was used to isolate peripheral blood mononuclear cells. Before DNA extraction, CD4+ and CD8+ T cells were sorted with FACS or magnetic beads.

Genomic DNA served as template for TCR beta VDJ combination and CDR3 sequence profiling. An Illumina HiSeq 2000 was the platform used for TCR repertoire sequencing. The authors processed their data as follows. TRBV/TRBJ rearrangement plots, CDR3 size and DJ length profiles, and Simpson's diversity index were used to evaluate the repertoires. Whichever DNA sequence was most abundant in the deep sequencing data was defined as the immunodominant clone. CDR3 amino acid sequences were screened for sharing across subjects and compared with published repertoires and the VDJdb database. TCRdb handled the public reads itself, with Q25 trimming in fastp and clone calling in MiXCR, and kept productive beta chains. Each CDR3 protein appears once, grouped with its most common genes and DNA. The V and J calls and clone size are TCRdb's, not the authors'. The sample profile shows about 160,000 distinct CDR3 sequences; around half of them were found once. The ten largest clones add up to roughly 29% of the sample.

Findings and caveats that apply to the study as a whole: About 30 CD8+ CDR3 sequences were found to be shared between patients and controls, but these sequences appeared to be highly expressed in patients and within the immunodominant clones of the patients. No significant difference in CD8+ Simpson's diversity was found between patients and healthy controls (P=0.060).

Based on the germline V gene (reference sequence), the CDR1 and CDR2 sequences are MNHEY and SMNVEV. The CDR3 spans 14 residues, from the cysteine through the phenylalanine. The entry retains the CDR3 DNA only, 42 bases that are in frame from base 1. V sheds 6 bases and J sheds 3 bases, leaving 15 bases between their ends. The receptor was derived from a human donor with aplastic anemia. Sequencing was carried out using sorted CD4+, CD8+, or CD8+CD57+ T cells (not recorded which) from PBMCs. The chain was built from TRBV27 and TRBJ2-7; tentative D gene TRBD1, with 6 bases matching. The CDR3 reads CASSKNRVGYEQYF. The bases are TGTGCCAGCAGCAAGAACAGGGTAGGCTACGAGCAGTACTTC.